These 4 T cell receptor beta chains share one sample of origin, sequenced in a study of blood T cells in healthy people across ages (dated by TCRdb to 2013 to 2016). The protocol used for the library was 5' RACE. The data were produced on an Illumina HiSeq 2500. A second about 7 to 12 cycle PCR used a sample-barcoded 5' primer and a J-beta primer mix. TCRdb reworked the public reads: Q25 trimming with fastp, MiXCR clone assembly, productive beta chains retained. Every distinct CDR3 protein forms one entry, paired with its most common genes and DNA. In all, the sample holds over 600,000 distinct CDR3 sequences, and 45% to 70% of those were seen once. The ten largest clonotypes hold around 25% of the sample. The source material was blood. Receptors were obtained from a man between 35 and 55 years old in good health.

In regard to this clonotype: A read error may account for a junction end that differs from germline. The gene calls are TRBV7-3 and TRBJ2-3; 7 positions match TRBD1. CDR3 length equals 15 residues. In germline, CDR1 is SGHTA, CDR2 FQGTGA. The CDR3 DNA sequence: TGTGCCAACAGCCCTCACGGGACAGTCACAGATACGCAGTATTTT. Amino acids: CANSPHGTVTDTQYF.

The chain is built from TRBV7-3 and TRBJ1-1; unclear D gene. The CDR3 runs 14 residues. The V end lost 5 bases, the J end lost 1 base, and 11 bases lay between the germline ends. Looked up from germline, CDR1 is SGHTA and CDR2 is FQGTGA. In nucleotides, the CDR3 is TGTGCCAGCAGCCCGGGATCATCGAACACTGAAGCTTTCTTT. Amino acids: CASSPGSSNTEAFF.

The chain links TRBV28 to TRBJ2-5; tentative D call: TRBD1 (7 bases). The V end was cut by 5 bases, the J end by 5 bases, with 21 bases between. Germline values: CDR1 MDHEN, CDR2 SYDVKM. The CDR3 is 16 amino acids. The CDR3 region has the DNA TGTGCCAGCAGTCCAGGGGGAGGACGTTCGTGGGAGACCCAGTACTTC. This codes for CASSPGGGRSWETQYF.

This chain links TRBV7-2 with TRBJ2-1; 11 bases are shared with TRBD2. V lost 4 bases to trimming and J lost 7 bases; unmatched junction nucleotides: 9. The CDR3 spans 16 residues. The germline gives CDR1 SGHTA, CDR2 FQGNSA. The DNA for the CDR3 is TGTGCCAGCAGCTCTGGGGGTAGCGGGAGGGTAAATGAGCAGTTCTTC. Its translation is CASSSGGSGRVNEQFF.